The rows below give T cell receptor beta chains drawn from one sample of a study of technical replicates of blood from a handful of donors. Clones were sequenced by immunoSEQ multiplex PCR, and TCRdb holds only the in-frame ones, with some missing. Among some 74,000 clones listed, around 95% were seen once. What was sequenced was T cells isolated from PBMCs. Every receptor here comes from a human donor in good health. Both conserved end residues are part of each CDR3. The order of the fields is D gene, V gene, J gene, CDR3 DNA, CDR3 protein. D genes are given only for firm matches.

NA	TRBV4-2	TRBJ1-1	TGTGCCAGCAGCCAAGTGACTGACACTGAAGCTTTCTTT	CASSQVTDTEAFF
NA	TRBV4-2	TRBJ2-7	TGTGCCAGCAGCCAAGAAGTCGCGGCCCTCTACGAGCAGTACTTC	CASSQEVAALYEQYF
NA	TRBV30	TRBJ2-3	TGTGCCTGGAGTGGAAACTCTAATACGCAGTATTTT	CAWSGNSNTQYF
NA	TRBV30	TRBJ2-5	TGTGCCTGGAGTGGGGCCCTCCAAGAGACCCAGTACTTC	CAWSGALQETQYF
NA	TRBV5-1	TRBJ1-2	TGCGCCAGCAGCTCGGACAGTCCTACGCGAAGCTATGGCTACACCTTC	CASSSDSPTRSYGYTF
NA	TRBV10-3	TRBJ2-3	TGTGCCATCAGTAAGCTGGGGGCGGTAGGCACAGATACGCAGTATTTT	CAISKLGAVGTDTQYF
TRBD1	TRBV2	TRBJ2-2	TGTGCCAGCGGGAGAGAGACAGGGCCGACCGGGGAGCTGTTTTTT	CASGRETGPTGELFF
NA	TRBV5-4	TRBJ2-1	TGTGCCAGCAGCTTTTATGATGAGCAGTTCTTC	CASSFYDEQFF
NA	TRBV6-5	TRBJ2-7	TGTGCCAGCGGGAGCTACGAGCAGTACTTC	CASGSYEQYF
TRBD1	TRBV4-1	TRBJ2-7	TGCGCCAGCAGCCAAGAACAGGGGGCCCTCTACGAGCAGTACTTC	CASSQEQGALYEQYF